The 13 T cell receptor beta chains below were found in one sample sequenced in a study of T-cell reconstitution after alpha-beta-depleted transplantation in children. Unique molecular identifiers were used in preparing the TCRbeta library. TCRdb reanalysed the PCR reads using MiXCR and keeps one entry per CDR3 protein. The sample holds hundreds of thousands of distinct CDR3 sequences; approximately 14% are singletons and the top ten take about 0.79%. The sample here was PBMCs, taken before TCRalphabeta/CD19-depleted stem cell transplant. Source of these receptors: a girl aged 2-15 years with congenital amegakaryocytic thrombocytopenia, due to receive a stem cell transplant.

This clonotype occurred many times. This rearrangement joins TRBV12-3 or TRBV12-4 to TRBJ2-4; TRBD1 aligns across 8 bases. The CDR3 is 13 residues long. V shed 5 bases, J shed 7 bases, and the junction held 4 bases outside the gene matches. The CDR3 sequence is CASSPTGANIQYF. The CDR3, as DNA: TGTGCCAGCAGTCCGACAGGGGCGAACATTCAGTACTTC.

This clonotype was found many times. The chain carries TRBV5-1 and TRBJ2-2, with D uncertain. V lost 1 base and J lost 7, with 8 bases in between. CDR1 SGHRS and CDR2 YFSETQ come from the germline V gene. This CDR3 has 13 residues. The CDR3: CASSLSSLGELFF. As DNA, the CDR3 is TGCGCCAGCAGCTTGTCTAGTCTCGGGGAGCTGTTTTTT.

This clonotype was seen at least ten times. CDR3 sequence: CSAKTGDTEAFF. CDR3 nucleotides: TGCAGTGCTAAAACAGGGGACACTGAAGCTTTCTTT. This chain links TRBV20-1 with TRBJ1-1, with 7 bases identical to TRBD1. The V and J ends lost 4 bases and 3 bases, in that order; junction bases with no gene match: 2. Germline CDR1 DFQATT, CDR2 SNEGSKA (reference sequence). The CDR3 sequence is 12 residues long.

This clonotype has more than one count but fewer than ten. The chain employs TRBV28 and TRBJ2-2, with D perhaps matching TRBD2 (6 bases). Germline V gene lookup returns CDR1 MDHEN and CDR2 SYDVKM. Trimming pared 1 base from V and 0 bases from J, leaving 12 bases between. The CDR3 consists of 17 residues. The CDR3 region is CASSLSPGETNTGELFF. CDR3 nucleotides: TGTGCCAGCAGTTTATCTCCGGGAGAGACGAACACCGGGGAGCTGTTTTTT.

This clonotype was counted ten times or more. This sequence joins TRBV7-9 and TRBJ2-3; TRBD2 might be the D (6 bases). CDR1 and CDR2 from the germline V gene are SEHNR and FQNEAQ (reference sequence). With 3 bases removed from V and 2 bases from J, the gap between germline ends came to 18 bases. The CDR3 has 17 amino acids. CDR3 coding DNA: TGTGCCAGCAGCTTTGTTTCGCGGGAAGGGACCACAGATACGCAGTATTTT. As protein: CASSFVSREGTTDTQYF.

To note about this clonotype: This may be a read error: a much more frequent sequence differs by one nucleotide. The chain is built from TRBV11-2 and TRBJ2-6; D unclear. The ends were cut back, 6 bases at V and 1 base at J, with 1 base in the middle. CDR3 length: 12 residues. Germline CDR1 reads SGHAT; CDR2 reads FQNNGV. The DNA for the CDR3 is TGTGCCAGCAGGTCTGGGGCCAACGTCCTGACTTTC. The encoded protein is CASRSGANVLTF.

At least ten counts were recorded for this clonotype. The chain recombines TRBV7-9 with TRBJ2-2; TRBD2 matches 7 bases. The J segment lost 8 bases and the V segment lost 4 bases, leaving 10 bases of the junction unmatched. The CDR3 spans 15 residues. Germline assignment: CDR1 SEHNR and CDR2 FQNEAQ (reference sequence). CDR3 DNA sequence: TGTGCCAGCAGCTCAACTCCTAGCGGCACTGGGGAGCTGTTTTTT. This encodes CASSSTPSGTGELFF.

This clonotype was recorded many times. This rearrangement joins TRBV12-3 or TRBV12-4 to TRBJ2-3; D possibly corresponds to TRBD2 (6 bases). V was cut by 6 bases and J by 4 bases, with 23 bases left in between. The CDR3 loop spans 17 amino acids. In DNA, the CDR3 is TGTGCCAGCAGGGTTACTCGGGGGAGGCTCAGCGCAGATACGCAGTATTTT. Translated, it gives CASRVTRGRLSADTQYF.

The chain links TRBV7-8 to TRBJ2-1, with unresolved D. The CDR3 runs to 12 residues. Per the germline V gene, CDR1 is SGHVS and CDR2 is FQNEAQ. V lost 6 bases and J 10 bases, leaving 13 bases between the germline ends. The CDR3 DNA reads TGTGCCAGCAGATTGACAAGACTCGAGCAGTTCTTC. Protein product: CASRLTRLEQFF.

This clonotype was seen ten or more times. The V gene is TRBV5-5, the J gene TRBJ1-2; 7 bases map to TRBD1. V shed 3 bases, J shed 0 bases, and the junction held 2 bases outside the gene matches. Germline V lookup: CDR1 SGHKS, CDR2 YYEKEE (reference sequence). The CDR3 is 14 residues long. CDR3: CASSWTGANYGYTF. Here the CDR3 DNA reads TGTGCCAGCAGCTGGACAGGAGCTAACTATGGCTACACCTTC.

Only a few counts were recorded for this clonotype. The rearrangement uses TRBV7-2 and TRBJ2-5, with D perhaps TRBD1 or TRBD2 (5 bases each). Germline values: CDR1 SGHTA, CDR2 FQGNSA. The CDR3 length is 15 residues. V lost 3 bases to trimming and J lost 1 base, with 12 bases between them. The CDR3: CASSLQTGTQETQYF. CDR3 nucleotide sequence: TGTGCCAGCAGCTTGCAAACTGGGACCCAAGAGACCCAGTACTTC.

This clonotype was recorded many times. The J gene is TRBJ2-1, the V gene TRBV20-1; 10 positions match TRBD1. Trimming at V came to 4 bases and at J to 4 bases, leaving 22 bases not matched to a gene. Germline CDR1 DFQATT, CDR2 SNEGSKA (reference sequence). This CDR3 spans 20 amino acids. CDR3 loop: CSATQYSTGGSTVRYNEQFF. The CDR3 nucleotides read TGCAGTGCTACTCAGTACTCGACAGGGGGCTCGACGGTACGGTACAATGAGCAGTTCTTC.

This clonotype was recorded only once. A much bigger clone sits one base away, suggesting this may be a read error. The CDR3, as DNA: TGTGCCAGCAGTTTGTTGTTAGCGGGGTTCGGGGGGCTGTTTTTT. Translation gives CASSLLLAGFGGLFF. The V call is TRBV27, the J call TRBJ2-2, with TRBD2 matching 8 bases. Per the germline V gene, CDR1 is MNHEY and CDR2 is SMNVEV (reference sequence). The CDR3 spans 15 residues.